One and the same sample provided the 14 T cell receptor beta chains below, sequenced in a study of cytomegalovirus exposure and HLA in healthy donors. It was with 60 Vbeta and 13 Jbeta primers that the PCR ran. The table came from immunoSEQ multiplex PCR; TCRdb's copy has only in-frame clones and leaves some out. The repertoire holds roughly 200,000 clones, with 79% as singletons. The specimen was PBMCs. These receptors came from a woman in her 30s in good health and CMV-seropositive.

This chain joins TRBV7-2 and TRBJ2-7; a possible D gene is TRBD1 (5 bases). Trimming took off 3 bases at V and 6 bases at J, with 12 bases between the two ends. Germline V CDR1 and CDR2: SGHTA, FQGNSA. The CDR3 totals 13 residues. The CDR3 coding sequence is TGTGCCAGCAGCTTGCAAGGGGTCGGCGAGCAGTACTTC. Amino acids: CASSLQGVGEQYF.

This clone was recorded once. J is TRBJ1-6 and V is TRBV6-4; no reliable D call. V dropped 5 bases and J dropped 4 bases, with 9 bases sitting between them. The CDR3 has 14 residues. Looked up from germline, CDR1 is MRHNA and CDR2 is SNTAGT. The CDR3, as DNA: TGTGCCAGCAGTTACGCTATTTATAATTCACCCCTCCACTTT. It yields the protein CASSYAIYNSPLHF.

V usage is TRBV18 and J usage is TRBJ1-5; 7 bases are a match to TRBD1. Germline loops: CDR1 KGHSH, CDR2 LQKENI. The CDR3 length is 15 residues. The V and J ends lost 2 bases and 6 bases, in that order; junction bases with no gene match: 7. This CDR3 is CASSPGTVTAQPQHF. The CDR3 DNA sequence: TGTGCCAGCTCACCAGGGACAGTGACGGCTCAGCCCCAGCATTTT.

This clone was observed a single time. This chain uses TRBV19 with TRBJ1-2; the match to TRBD1 covers 8 bases. Losses at the gene ends were 7 bases for V and 7 bases for J; bases not matched to a gene: 8. Germline V gene sequence: CDR1 LNHDA, CDR2 SQIVND (reference sequence). This CDR3 has 13 residues. The CDR3 here is CASMAGGSSGYTF. The CDR3 DNA follows: TGTGCCAGTATGGCAGGGGGCTCTAGTGGCTACACCTTC.

The chain combines TRBV18 with TRBJ2-1, with 8 bases lining up with TRBD1. V dropped 5 bases and J dropped 4; count of bases not matched to a gene: 10. Per the germline V gene, CDR1 is KGHSH and CDR2 is LQKENI. The CDR3 extends over 16 amino acids. The CDR3 sequence is CASSSRDRSRYNEQFF. DNA of the CDR3: TGTGCCAGCTCATCCCGGGACAGGAGTCGGTACAATGAGCAGTTCTTC.

Here the CDR3 DNA reads TGTGCCAGCACACGAGGACACCGTAGCTCCTACGAGCAGTACTTC. Translating it yields CASTRGHRSSYEQYF. The V gene is TRBV13, the J gene TRBJ2-7; a possible D gene is TRBD1 (5 bases). Germline V lookup: CDR1 PRHDT, CDR2 FYEKMQ (reference sequence). The CDR3 runs to 15 residues. V lost 7 bases and J 0 bases, leaving 16 bases between the germline ends. Full variable domain (remainder filled in from reference TRBV13 and TRBJ2-7): AAGVIQSPRHLIKEKRETATLKCYPIPRHDTVYWYQQGPGQDPQFLISFYEKMQSDKGSIPDRFSAQQFSDYHSELNMSSLELGDSALYFCASTRGHRSSYEQYFGPGTRLTVT.

J is TRBJ1-2 and V is TRBV6-5; 9 bases fit TRBD1. There are 13 residues in the CDR3. Germline assignment: CDR1 MNHEY and CDR2 SVGAGI. The V and J ends lost 8 bases and 9 bases, in that order; junction bases with no gene match: 10. CDR3 DNA sequence: TGTGCCAGCGCTTACGGACAGGGGAATCGCTACACCTTC. Protein product: CASAYGQGNRYTF.

The gene calls are TRBV4-3 and TRBJ2-3; D may be TRBD1 (5 bases). Germline V lookup: CDR1 LGHNA, CDR2 YSLEER. There are 15 residues in the CDR3. V shed 1 base and J shed 4 bases, with 12 bases lying between them. This CDR3 is CASSQGAGLADTQYF. CDR3 DNA sequence: TGCGCCAGCAGCCAAGGAGCAGGGCTGGCAGATACGCAGTATTTT.

This chain joins TRBV18 and TRBJ1-1, with 9 bases that match TRBD1. Looked up from germline, CDR1 is KGHSH and CDR2 is LQKENI. This CDR3 is 16 amino acids long. V lost 1 base to trimming and J lost 1 base; unmatched junction nucleotides: 4. DNA of the CDR3: TGTGCCAGCTCACCACTACAGGGGGCTGGGAACACTGAAGCTTTCTTT. Protein: CASSPLQGAGNTEAFF.

In its sample, this clone was seen a few times. The chain employs TRBV7-2 and TRBJ2-2; TRBD2 agrees at 15 bases. This CDR3 is built from 18 residues. V shed 5 bases and J 1 base; nucleotides not matched to a gene: 5. CDR1 SGHTA and CDR2 FQGNSA come from the germline V gene. The DNA of the CDR3 is TGTGCCAGCAGCCCGTGGGGACTAGCGGGAGGGAACACCGGGGAGCTGTTTTTT. Translating gives CASSPWGLAGGNTGELFF.

This clone is a singleton in its sample. The chain carries TRBV6-5 and TRBJ1-1; TRBD1 might be the D (5 bases). Germline lookup yields CDR1 MNHEY and CDR2 SVGAGI. V was clipped by 5 bases and J by 2 bases, with 15 bases between them. The CDR3 runs 15 residues. DNA for the CDR3: TGTGCCAGCAGTCCTGACGACAGCATAAACACTGAAGCTTTCTTT. Its protein is CASSPDDSINTEAFF.

This clone was found once. This chain joins TRBV4-2 and TRBJ2-7, with 8 bases matching TRBD2. The V gene's germline CDR1 is LGHNA and CDR2 YNFKEQ. Trimming removed 0 bases from V and 9 bases from J; junction bases left unmatched: 10. CDR3 length: 15 residues. The CDR3 DNA reads as TGTGCCAGCAGCCAAGACAGCGGGAGCATGGTGGGGCAGTACTTC. It specifies CASSQDSGSMVGQYF.

This rearrangement joins TRBV7-9 to TRBJ2-2; maybe TRBD1 (6 bases). The CDR3 covers 16 residues. CDR1 and CDR2 from the germline V gene are SEHNR and FQNEAQ (reference sequence). Trimming stripped 3 bases from V and 4 bases from J, with 15 bases between. The CDR3 region is CASSFRQGMATGELFF. The CDR3 DNA follows: TGTGCCAGCAGCTTTCGGCAGGGGATGGCCACCGGGGAGCTGTTTTTT.

The V and J genes are TRBV10-3 and TRBJ1-1; D gene ambiguous. V lost 10 bases and J 6 bases, leaving 15 bases between the germline ends. Germline V gene lookup returns CDR1 ENHRY and CDR2 SYGVKD. The CDR3 is 12 residues long. CDR3 coding DNA: TGTGCCACCGGAGACGGTCGCTCTGAAGCTTTCTTT. This gives the protein CATGDGRSEAFF.